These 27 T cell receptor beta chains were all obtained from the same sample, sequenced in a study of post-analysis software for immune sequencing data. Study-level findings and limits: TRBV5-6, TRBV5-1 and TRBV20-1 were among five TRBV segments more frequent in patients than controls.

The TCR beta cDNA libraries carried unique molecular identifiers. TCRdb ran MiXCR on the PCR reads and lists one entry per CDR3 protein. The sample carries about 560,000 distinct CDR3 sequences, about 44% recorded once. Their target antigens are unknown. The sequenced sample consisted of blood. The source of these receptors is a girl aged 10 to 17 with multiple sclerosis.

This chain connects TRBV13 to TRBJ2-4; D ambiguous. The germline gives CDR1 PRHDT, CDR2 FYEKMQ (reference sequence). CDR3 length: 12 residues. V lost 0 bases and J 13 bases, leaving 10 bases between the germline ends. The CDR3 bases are TGTGCCAGCAGCTTAGGTGCGCTTGAGCAGTACTTC. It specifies CASSLGALEQYF.

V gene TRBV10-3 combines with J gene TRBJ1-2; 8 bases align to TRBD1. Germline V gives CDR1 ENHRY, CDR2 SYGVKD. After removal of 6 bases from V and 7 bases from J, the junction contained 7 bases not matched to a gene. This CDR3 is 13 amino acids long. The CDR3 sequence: CAIRGQGPAGYTF. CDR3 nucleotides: TGTGCCATCAGAGGACAGGGTCCGGCTGGCTACACCTTC.

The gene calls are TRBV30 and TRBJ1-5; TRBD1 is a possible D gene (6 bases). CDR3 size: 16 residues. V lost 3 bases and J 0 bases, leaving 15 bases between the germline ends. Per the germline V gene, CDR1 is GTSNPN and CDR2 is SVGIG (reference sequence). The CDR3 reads CAWSPLGGYSNQPQHF. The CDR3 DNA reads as TGTGCCTGGAGCCCCTTAGGGGGATATAGCAATCAGCCCCAGCATTTT.

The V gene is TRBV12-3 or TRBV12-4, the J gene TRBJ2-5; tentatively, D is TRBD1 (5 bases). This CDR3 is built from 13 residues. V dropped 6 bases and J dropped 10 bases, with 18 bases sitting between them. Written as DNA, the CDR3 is TGTGCCAGCAGCGCTAAGGGGTGGGCGGACCAGTACTTC. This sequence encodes CASSAKGWADQYF.

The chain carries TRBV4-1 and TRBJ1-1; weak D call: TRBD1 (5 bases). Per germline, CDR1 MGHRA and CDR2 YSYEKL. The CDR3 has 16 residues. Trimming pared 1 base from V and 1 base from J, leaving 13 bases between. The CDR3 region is CASSQGLGGRNTEAFF. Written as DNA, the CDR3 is TGCGCCAGCAGCCAAGGGCTGGGGGGTAGGAACACTGAAGCTTTCTTT.

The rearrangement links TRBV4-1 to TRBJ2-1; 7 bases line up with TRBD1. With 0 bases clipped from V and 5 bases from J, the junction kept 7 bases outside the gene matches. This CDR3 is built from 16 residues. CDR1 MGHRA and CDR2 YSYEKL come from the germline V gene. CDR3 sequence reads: CASSQERGGTDNEQFF. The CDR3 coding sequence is TGCGCCAGCAGCCAAGAAAGAGGGGGCACGGACAATGAGCAGTTCTTC.

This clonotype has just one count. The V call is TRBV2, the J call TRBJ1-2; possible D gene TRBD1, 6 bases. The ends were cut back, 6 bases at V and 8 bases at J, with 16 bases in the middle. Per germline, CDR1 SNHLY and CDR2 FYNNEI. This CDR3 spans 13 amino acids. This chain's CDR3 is CASRGNTGHGYTF. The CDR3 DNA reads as TGTGCCAGCAGGGGGAATACAGGGCACGGCTACACCTTC.

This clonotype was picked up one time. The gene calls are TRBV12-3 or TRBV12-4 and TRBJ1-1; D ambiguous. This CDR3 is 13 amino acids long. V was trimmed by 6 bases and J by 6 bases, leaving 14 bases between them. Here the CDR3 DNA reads TGTGCCAGCAGCCAAGGAATAGGGTCTGAAGCTTTCTTT. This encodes CASSQGIGSEAFF.

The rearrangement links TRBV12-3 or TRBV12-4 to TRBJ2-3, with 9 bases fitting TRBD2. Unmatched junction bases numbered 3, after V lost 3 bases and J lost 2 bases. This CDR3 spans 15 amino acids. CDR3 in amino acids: CASSLGLAATDTQYF. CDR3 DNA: TGTGCCAGCAGTTTGGGACTAGCAGCCACAGATACGCAGTATTTT.

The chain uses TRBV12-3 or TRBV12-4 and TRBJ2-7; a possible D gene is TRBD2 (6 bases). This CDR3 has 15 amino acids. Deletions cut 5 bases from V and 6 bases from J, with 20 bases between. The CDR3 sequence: CASSPPAEARGEQYF. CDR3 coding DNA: TGTGCCAGCAGTCCCCCTGCGGAGGCGCGGGGCGAGCAGTACTTC.

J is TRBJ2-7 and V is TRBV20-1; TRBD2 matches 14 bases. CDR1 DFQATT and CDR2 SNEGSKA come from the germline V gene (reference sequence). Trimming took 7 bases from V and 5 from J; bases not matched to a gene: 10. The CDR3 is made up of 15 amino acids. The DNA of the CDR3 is TGCAGTGTTAGGACGACTAGCGGGGGGGACCACGAGCAGTACTTC. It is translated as CSVRTTSGGDHEQYF.

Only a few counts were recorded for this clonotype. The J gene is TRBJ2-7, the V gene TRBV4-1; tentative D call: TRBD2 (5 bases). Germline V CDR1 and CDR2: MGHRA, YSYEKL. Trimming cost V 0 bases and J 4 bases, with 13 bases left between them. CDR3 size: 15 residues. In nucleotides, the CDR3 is TGCGCCAGCAGCCAAGAATTTGCCGGGGATTACGAGCAGTACTTC. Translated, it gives CASSQEFAGDYEQYF.

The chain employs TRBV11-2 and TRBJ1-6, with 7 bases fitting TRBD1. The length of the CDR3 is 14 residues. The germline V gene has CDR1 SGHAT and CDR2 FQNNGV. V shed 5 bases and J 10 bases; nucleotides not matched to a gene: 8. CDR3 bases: TGTGCCAGCAGCCAAAGACAGGGCGAATCACCCCTCCACTTT. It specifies CASSQRQGESPLHF.

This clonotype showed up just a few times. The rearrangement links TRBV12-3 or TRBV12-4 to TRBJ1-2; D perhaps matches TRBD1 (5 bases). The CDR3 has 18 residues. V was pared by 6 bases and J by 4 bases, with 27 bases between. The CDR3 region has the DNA TGTGCCAGCAGCCGTATCCCGGGACCCCAGATCTCAGGCTATGGCTACACCTTC. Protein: CASSRIPGPQISGYGYTF.

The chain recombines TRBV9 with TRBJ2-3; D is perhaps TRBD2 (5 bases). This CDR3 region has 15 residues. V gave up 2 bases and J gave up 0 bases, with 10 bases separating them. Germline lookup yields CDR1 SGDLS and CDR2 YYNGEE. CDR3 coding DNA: TGTGCCAGCAGCGTCTCCGCGGGCAGCACAGATACGCAGTATTTT. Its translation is CASSVSAGSTDTQYF.

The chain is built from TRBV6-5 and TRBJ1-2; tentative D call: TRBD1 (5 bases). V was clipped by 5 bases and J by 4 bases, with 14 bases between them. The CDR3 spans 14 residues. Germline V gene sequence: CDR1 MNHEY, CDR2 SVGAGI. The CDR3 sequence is CASSQTANSYGYTF. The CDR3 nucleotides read TGTGCCAGCAGTCAGACAGCAAATTCCTATGGCTACACCTTC.

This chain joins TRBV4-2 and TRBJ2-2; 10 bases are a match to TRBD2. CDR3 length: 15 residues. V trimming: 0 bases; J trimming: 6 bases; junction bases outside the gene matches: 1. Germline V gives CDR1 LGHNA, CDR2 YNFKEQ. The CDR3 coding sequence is TGTGCCAGCAGCCAAGAAGCGGGAGGGCCCGGGGAGCTGTTTTTT. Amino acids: CASSQEAGGPGELFF.

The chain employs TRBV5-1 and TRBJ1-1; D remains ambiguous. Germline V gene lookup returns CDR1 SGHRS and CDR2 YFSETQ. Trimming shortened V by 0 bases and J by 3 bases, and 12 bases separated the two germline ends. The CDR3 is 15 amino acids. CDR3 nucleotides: TGCGCCAGCAGCTTGGGTGGCAGCGGGGACACTGAAGCTTTCTTT. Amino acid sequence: CASSLGGSGDTEAFF.

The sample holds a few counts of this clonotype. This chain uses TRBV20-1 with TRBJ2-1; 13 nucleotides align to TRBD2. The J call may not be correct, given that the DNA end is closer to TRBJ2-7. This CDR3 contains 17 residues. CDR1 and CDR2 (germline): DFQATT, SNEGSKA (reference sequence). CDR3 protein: CSARRTGTSGAYNEQYF. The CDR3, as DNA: TGCAGTGCTAGACGCACCGGGACTAGCGGGGCCTACAATGAGCAGTACTTC.

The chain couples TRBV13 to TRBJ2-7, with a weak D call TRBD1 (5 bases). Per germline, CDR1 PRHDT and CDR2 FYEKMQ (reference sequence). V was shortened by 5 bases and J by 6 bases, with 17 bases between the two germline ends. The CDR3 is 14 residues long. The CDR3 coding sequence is TGTGCCAGCAGCCCCCCGACAGAGAACTGCGAGCAGTACTTC. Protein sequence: CASSPPTENCEQYF.

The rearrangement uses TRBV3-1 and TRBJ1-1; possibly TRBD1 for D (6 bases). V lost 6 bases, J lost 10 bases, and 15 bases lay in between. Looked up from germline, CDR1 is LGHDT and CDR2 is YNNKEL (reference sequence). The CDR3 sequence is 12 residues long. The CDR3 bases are TGTGCCAGCAGTCGAGGGCAGGGGATAGCTTTCTTT. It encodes CASSRGQGIAFF.

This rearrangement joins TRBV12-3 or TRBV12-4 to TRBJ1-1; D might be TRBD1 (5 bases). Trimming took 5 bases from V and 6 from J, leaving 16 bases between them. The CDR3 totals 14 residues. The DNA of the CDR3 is TGTGCCAGCAGTCTGGGCTGGGGCTGGGCTGAAGCTTTCTTT. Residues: CASSLGWGWAEAFF.

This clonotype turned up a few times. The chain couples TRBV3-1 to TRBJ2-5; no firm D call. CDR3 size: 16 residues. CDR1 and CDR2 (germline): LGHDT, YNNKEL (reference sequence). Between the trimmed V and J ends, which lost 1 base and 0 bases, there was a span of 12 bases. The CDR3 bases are TGTGCCAGCAGCCAAGTGTTTGGCGAATACCAAGAGACCCAGTACTTC. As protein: CASSQVFGEYQETQYF.

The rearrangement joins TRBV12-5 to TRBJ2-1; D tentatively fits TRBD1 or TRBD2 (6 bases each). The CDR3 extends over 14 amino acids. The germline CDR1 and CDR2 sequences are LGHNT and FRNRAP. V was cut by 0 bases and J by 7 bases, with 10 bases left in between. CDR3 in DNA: TGTGCTAGTGGTTTGGTAATAGGGGGGAATGAGCAGTTCTTC. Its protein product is CASGLVIGGNEQFF.

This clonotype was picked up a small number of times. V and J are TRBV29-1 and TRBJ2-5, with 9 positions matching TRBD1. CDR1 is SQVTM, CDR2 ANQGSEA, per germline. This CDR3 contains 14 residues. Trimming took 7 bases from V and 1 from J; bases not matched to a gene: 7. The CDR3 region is CSGTGTGSQETQYF. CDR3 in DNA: TGCAGCGGAACCGGGACAGGGAGCCAAGAGACCCAGTACTTC.

The DNA of the CDR3 is TGCGCCAGCAGCTACAGGGGGTTTGGGTCACCCCTCCACTTT. Translation gives CASSYRGFGSPLHF. V gene TRBV4-1 combines with J gene TRBJ1-6; 8 positions match TRBD1. This CDR3 contains 14 residues. V shed 5 bases and J 10 bases; nucleotides not matched to a gene: 7. Germline V gives CDR1 MGHRA, CDR2 YSYEKL.

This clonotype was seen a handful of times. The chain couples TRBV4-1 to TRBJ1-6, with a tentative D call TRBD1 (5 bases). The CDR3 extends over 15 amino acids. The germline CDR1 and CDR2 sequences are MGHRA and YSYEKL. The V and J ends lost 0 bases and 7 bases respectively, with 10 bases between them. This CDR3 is CASSQEPGGNSPLHF. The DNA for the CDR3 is TGCGCCAGCAGCCAAGAACCCGGGGGGAATTCACCCCTCCACTTT.